This T cell receptor (beta chain) was sequenced during a study of identical twins. The CDR3 consists of 15 residues. Trimming took 7 bases from V and 4 from J; bases not matched to a gene: 7. This clonotype has ten or more counts. Via MiXCR, TCRdb re-called the 5' RACE reads, giving one row per CDR3 protein. Here the sample spans approximately 690,000 distinct CDR3 sequences, over 5% being singletons. The sequencing input was naive T cells sorted from blood. The clonotype comes from a man younger than 30 in good health. This chain connects TRBV12-3 or TRBV12-4 to TRBJ2-3; 11 bases fit TRBD2. CDR3 sequence reads: CASTLSGRAADTQYF. The CDR3 DNA reads TGTGCCAGCACTCTTAGCGGGAGGGCGGCAGATACGCAGTATTTT.